One sample yielded the 8 T cell receptor beta chains listed below, sequenced in a study of blood T cell repertoires in COVID-19. Only in-frame clones appear in the TCRdb table, and some are missing; sequencing was by immunoSEQ multiplex PCR. The data show 35,000 to 50,000 clones, approximately 90% seen once. The material sequenced was peripheral blood. The receptors were gathered from a man aged 60 to 75 with active COVID-19.

The chain is built from TRBV4-3 and TRBJ1-2; tentative D call: TRBD1 (6 bases). V was cut by 0 bases and J by 3 bases, with 11 bases left in between. This CDR3 contains 15 residues. Germline loops: CDR1 LGHNA, CDR2 YSLEER. CDR3 protein: CASSQDGTGYYGYTF. CDR3 sequence (DNA): TGCGCCAGCAGCCAAGATGGTACAGGGTACTATGGCTACACCTTC.

The V gene is TRBV11-2, the J gene TRBJ1-2; tentative D call: TRBD1 (6 bases). V dropped 5 bases and J dropped 8 bases, with 9 bases sitting between them. The V gene's germline CDR1 is SGHAT and CDR2 FQNNGV. The length of the CDR3 is 11 residues. This CDR3 is CASSGGGGYTF. CDR3 bases: TGTGCCAGCAGCGGGGGGGGCGGCTACACCTTC.

This clone turned up a few times. The chain is built from TRBV2 and TRBJ1-3, with TRBD1 as a possible D gene (6 bases). The V and J ends lost 4 bases and 0 bases respectively, with 13 bases between them. The CDR3 extends over 16 amino acids. The germline CDR1 and CDR2 sequences are SNHLY and FYNNEI. CDR3 in DNA: TGTGCCAGCAGTGTGTGGGGGCCTAACTCTGGAAACACCATATATTTT. It codes for CASSVWGPNSGNTIYF.

This clone came up a few times. V and J are TRBV5-1 and TRBJ1-3, with 7 nucleotides matching TRBD1. The CDR3 extends over 16 amino acids. Germline V CDR1 and CDR2: SGHRS, YFSETQ. The trim removed 3 bases at V and 0 bases at J, leaving 6 bases unmatched. CDR3 loop: CASSWSGTASGNTIYF. The CDR3 DNA reads as TGCGCCAGCAGCTGGTCCGGGACAGCCTCTGGAAACACCATATATTTT. The full variable domain, in which reference TRBV5-1 and TRBJ1-3 provide the parts outside the CDR3, is KAGVTQTPRYLIKTRGQQVTLSCSPISGHRSVSWYQQTPGQGLQFLFEYFSETQRNKGNFPGRFSGRQFSNSRSEMNVSTLELGDSALYLCASSWSGTASGNTIYFGEGSWLTVV.

This clone was observed once. CDR3: CASGRGRTDTQYF. CDR3 nucleotide sequence: TGTGCCAGCGGGCGGGGCCGTACAGATACGCAGTATTTT. The chain recombines TRBV2 with TRBJ2-3; D possibly corresponds to TRBD2 (6 bases). Trimming removed 8 bases from V and 3 bases from J, with 12 bases in between. Germline CDR1 reads SNHLY; CDR2 reads FYNNEI. This CDR3 contains 13 residues.

The chain combines TRBV9 with TRBJ2-1; 11 bases fit TRBD2. Germline V gene lookup returns CDR1 SGDLS and CDR2 YYNGEE. J gave up 7 bases and V 5 bases, and 8 bases lay outside the gene matches. This CDR3 has 15 residues. The CDR3 bases are TGTGCCAGCAGTGCGACTAGCGGGGTGTTAAATGAGCAGTTCTTC. Its translation: CASSATSGVLNEQFF.

V and J are TRBV3-1 (or the pseudogene TRBV3-2) and TRBJ2-7, with 9 nucleotides matching TRBD1. The germline CDR1 and CDR2 sequences are LGHDT and YNNKEL (reference sequence). The CDR3 is 15 residues long. J was trimmed by 6 bases and V by 3 bases; bases with no gene match: 9. CDR3 in amino acids: CASSQAGTGTIEQYF. The CDR3 DNA follows: TGTGCCAGCAGCCAGGCCGGGACAGGGACGATCGAGCAGTACTTC.

The rearrangement uses TRBV27 and TRBJ1-5; 7 bases match TRBD1. CDR3 size: 14 residues. V lost 7 bases, J lost 5 bases, and 8 bases stayed unmatched. The germline CDR1 and CDR2 sequences are MNHEY and SMNVEV (reference sequence). CDR3 DNA sequence: TGTGCCAGCAAACCACAGGGGATAGATCAGCCCCAGCATTTT. Its translation: CASKPQGIDQPQHF.